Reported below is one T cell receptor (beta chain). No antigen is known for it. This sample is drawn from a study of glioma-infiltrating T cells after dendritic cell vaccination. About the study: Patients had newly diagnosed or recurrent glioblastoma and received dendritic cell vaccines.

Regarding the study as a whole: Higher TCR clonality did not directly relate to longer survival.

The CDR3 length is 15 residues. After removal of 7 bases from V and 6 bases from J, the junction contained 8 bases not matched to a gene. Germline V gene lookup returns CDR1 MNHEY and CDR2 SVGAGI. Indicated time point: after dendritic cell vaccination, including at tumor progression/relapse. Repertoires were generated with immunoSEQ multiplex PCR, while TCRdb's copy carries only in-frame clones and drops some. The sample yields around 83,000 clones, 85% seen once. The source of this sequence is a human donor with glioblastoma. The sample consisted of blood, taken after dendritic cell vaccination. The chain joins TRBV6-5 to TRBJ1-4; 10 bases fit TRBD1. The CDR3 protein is CASKRQGAVYEKLFF. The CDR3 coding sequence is TGTGCCAGCAAGAGACAGGGGGCGGTGTATGAAAAACTGTTTTTT.